The 27 T cell receptor beta chains listed next were all sequenced from one sample in a study of T cells in tumors after PD-1 blockade (dated by TCRdb to 2018 to 2020). Receptor amplification or capture employed the immunoSEQ multiplex PCR assay. Imported from immuneACCESS, the table was reduced by TCRdb to in-frame sequences with V and J called. These copies leave out some clones; in studies compared against another copy, an unresolved V gene accounts for under half, and the cause of the remainder is not known. This sample holds over 30,000 clones; around 78% were observed only once. Of the sample, 38% is held by the ten largest clones. The time point label, as the study defines it: before anti-PD-1 therapy. The sample consisted of PBMCs, taken before anti-PD-1 treatment. The receptor set was obtained from a human donor with basal cell carcinoma.

The chain employs TRBV24-1 and TRBJ1-1; a possible D gene is TRBD1 (6 bases). The CDR3 has 12 amino acids. V gave up 7 bases and J gave up 3 bases, with 8 bases separating them. Germline V gene lookup returns CDR1 KGHDR and CDR2 SFDVKD. The CDR3 is CATSQGYTEAFF. The CDR3 coding sequence is TGTGCCACCAGCCAGGGGTACACTGAAGCTTTCTTT.

V and J are TRBV12-3 or TRBV12-4 and TRBJ2-1; D remains unclear. The CDR3 covers 13 residues. Deletions cut 4 bases from V and 4 bases from J, with 8 bases between. Written as DNA, the CDR3 is TGTGCCAGCAGTTCGAAAGGATACAATGAGCAGTTCTTC. Amino acid sequence: CASSSKGYNEQFF.

The chain has TRBV6-2 or TRBV6-3 and TRBJ1-1; 7 bases agree with TRBD1. CDR3 length: 14 amino acids. Trimming took 2 bases from V and 1 from J; bases not matched to a gene: 1. Germline loops: CDR1 MNHEY, CDR2 SVGEGT. CDR3 sequence (DNA): TGTGCCAGCAGTTACCAGGGGGGGAACACTGAAGCTTTCTTT. Protein: CASSYQGGNTEAFF.

The rearrangement uses TRBV27 and TRBJ2-3, with TRBD2 identical over 8 bases. CDR1 and CDR2 (germline): MNHEY, SMNVEV (reference sequence). This CDR3 has 19 amino acids. The ends lost 2 bases at V and 4 bases at J; junction bases unmatched: 17. The CDR3 DNA is TGTGCCAGCAGTTTAAGGTATTCGAGCGGGAGATACCAGGCAGATACGCAGTATTTT. This encodes CASSLRYSSGRYQADTQYF.

This chain uses TRBV7-2 with TRBJ2-7, with no clear D. This CDR3 is built from 15 residues. Trimming removed 0 bases from V and 5 bases from J, with 14 bases in between. CDR1 and CDR2 from the germline V gene are SGHTA and FQGNSA. The CDR3 sequence: CASSLARLFYDEQYF. The CDR3 bases are TGTGCCAGCAGCTTAGCCCGGCTATTTTACGACGAGCAGTACTTC.

The V and J genes are TRBV15 and TRBJ2-1, with 7 bases aligning to TRBD1. CDR1 LNHNV and CDR2 YYDKDF come from the germline V gene (reference sequence). This CDR3 contains 15 residues. The V and J ends lost 3 bases and 9 bases, in that order; junction bases with no gene match: 11. The CDR3, as DNA: TGTGCCACCAGCAGCCGCACAGGAGACAGGGCTGAGCAGTTCTTC. This codes for CATSSRTGDRAEQFF.

The V and J genes are TRBV9 and TRBJ2-3; 9 bases are shared with TRBD2. The CDR3 has 16 residues. The ends lost 4 bases at V and 5 bases at J; junction bases unmatched: 11. Germline V gives CDR1 SGDLS, CDR2 YYNGEE. The CDR3 region has the DNA TGTGCCAGCAGCCCTCCGGGACTAGCAGAGCAAGATACGCAGTATTTT. It codes for CASSPPGLAEQDTQYF.

This clone was detected once. The chain has TRBV6-2 or TRBV6-3 and TRBJ1-2, with TRBD1 matching 7 bases. The germline V gene has CDR1 MNHEY and CDR2 SVGEGT. Trimming cost V 6 bases and J 6 bases; bases outside gene matches: 16. The CDR3 spans 16 residues. Here the CDR3 reads CASSQPPGTDIDGYTF. CDR3 DNA: TGTGCCAGCAGCCAACCCCCCGGGACAGATATCGATGGCTACACCTTC.

This chain connects TRBV28 to TRBJ1-2, with D maybe TRBD1 (6 bases). The CDR3 is 15 residues long. The V end was cut by 8 bases, the J end by 5 bases, with 21 bases between. Germline V gives CDR1 MDHEN, CDR2 SYDVKM. CDR3 loop: CASGQARGAGYGYTF. CDR3 sequence (DNA): TGTGCCAGCGGGCAAGCGAGGGGGGCCGGGTATGGCTACACCTTC.

J is TRBJ2-1 and V is TRBV4-3; a weak D match, TRBD2 (6 bases). The CDR3 runs to 15 residues. The V end was cut by 4 bases, the J end by 7 bases, with 17 bases between. Germline assignment: CDR1 LGHNA and CDR2 YSLEER. CDR3 in DNA: TGCGCCAGCAGCCTACAGCGGGCTAGTTTTAATGAGCAGTTCTTC. It specifies CASSLQRASFNEQFF.

The V and J genes are TRBV19 and TRBJ1-2, with 7 bases lining up with TRBD1. The CDR3 has 15 amino acids. The germline V gene encodes CDR1 LNHDA and CDR2 SQIVND (reference sequence). V shed 4 bases and J 1 base; nucleotides not matched to a gene: 6. The CDR3 coding sequence is TGTGCCAGTAGTAAGACAGGGAAGGGTAACTATGGCTACACCTTC. It is translated as CASSKTGKGNYGYTF. The whole variable domain, filled in from reference TRBV19 and TRBJ1-2, reads DGGITQSPKYLFRKEGQNVTLSCEQNLNHDAMYWYRQDPGQGLRLIYYSQIVNDFQKGDIAEGYSVSREKKESFPLTVTSAQKNPTAFYLCASSKTGKGNYGYTFGSGTRLTVV.

The rearrangement uses TRBV5-1 and TRBJ1-2; 11 bases agree with TRBD1. CDR3 length: 17 residues. Germline trimming cut 4 bases from V and 3 bases from J; bases unmatched to any gene: 11. The germline CDR1 and CDR2 sequences are SGHRS and YFSETQ. The CDR3 nucleotides are TGCGCCAGCAGCCCGGGGACAGGGGGAAGGGCGGACTATGGCTACACCTTC. The encoded protein is CASSPGTGGRADYGYTF.

V and J are TRBV2 and TRBJ1-4; TRBD1 is a possible D gene (6 bases). Per germline, CDR1 SNHLY and CDR2 FYNNEI. Trimming cost V 5 bases and J 5 bases, with 15 bases left between them. The CDR3 extends over 15 amino acids. CDR3 protein: CASSKTGPRNEKLFF. The CDR3 nucleotides are TGTGCCAGCAGTAAAACAGGGCCTAGGAATGAAAAACTGTTTTTT.

The V call is TRBV29-1, the J call TRBJ1-2; D is perhaps TRBD1 (5 bases). The CDR3 extends over 13 amino acids. V was clipped by 7 bases and J by 6 bases, with 18 bases between them. Germline CDR1 SQVTM, CDR2 ANQGSEA. The CDR3 region has the DNA TGCAGCGCCGCCAACCAGGGCCAGGATGGCTACACCTTC. Translation: CSAANQGQDGYTF.

This chain connects TRBV19 to TRBJ1-2; the D gene is possibly TRBD1 (5 bases). V was shortened by 5 bases and J by 8 bases, with 27 bases between the two germline ends. This CDR3 comprises 17 residues. Germline V gene sequence: CDR1 LNHDA, CDR2 SQIVND (reference sequence). The CDR3 region is CASSPIGGVQWGNGYTF. The CDR3 DNA is TGTGCCAGTAGTCCCATAGGAGGAGTTCAGTGGGGGAACGGCTACACCTTC.

The chain combines TRBV7-9 with TRBJ1-2; D unclear. This CDR3 region has 13 residues. V lost 4 bases to trimming and J lost 0 bases, with 6 bases between them. The V gene's germline CDR1 is SEHNR and CDR2 FQNEAQ (reference sequence). CDR3 protein: CASSSTTNYGYTF. The CDR3 region has the DNA TGTGCCAGCAGCTCCACTACTAACTATGGCTACACCTTC.

The V and J genes are TRBV7-8 and TRBJ2-6; 7 positions match TRBD1. Germline CDR1 and CDR2: SGHVS and FQNEAQ. The CDR3 contains 19 residues. The V gene end was trimmed by 2 bases and the J gene end by 2 bases; junction bases not matched to a gene: 12. CDR3 sequence (DNA): TGTGCCAGCAGCTTACGGGTTGGCAGGGGGTTGGCTGGGGCCAACGTCCTGACTTTC. The encoded protein is CASSLRVGRGLAGANVLTF.

V and J are TRBV12-3 or TRBV12-4 and TRBJ2-1, with D unclear. V lost 3 bases to trimming and J lost 11 bases, with 11 bases between them. The CDR3 spans 12 residues. The CDR3 coding sequence is TGTGCCAGCAGTTTGGCACCTTCAAAGCAGTTCTTC. This gives the protein CASSLAPSKQFF.

The rearrangement links TRBV19 to TRBJ1-6; TRBD1 might be the D (6 bases). Per germline, CDR1 LNHDA and CDR2 SQIVND (reference sequence). V was trimmed by 2 bases and J by 12 bases, leaving 14 bases between them. This CDR3 has 14 residues. CDR3 sequence reads: CASSIRGDWEPLHF. CDR3 bases: TGTGCCAGTAGTATAAGGGGGGACTGGGAACCCCTCCACTTT.

V and J are TRBV2 and TRBJ1-2; D is unclear. The CDR3 is 13 amino acids. V lost 6 bases and J lost 1, with 9 bases in between. From germline, CDR1 is SNHLY and CDR2 FYNNEI. The DNA for the CDR3 is TGTGCCAGCAGGGGTCCTTTTAACTATGGCTACACCTTC. Amino acids: CASRGPFNYGYTF.

This clone occurred a few times. The rearrangement links TRBV5-4 to TRBJ2-2; D is perhaps TRBD1 (6 bases). This CDR3 region has 16 residues. V was shortened by 7 bases and J by 2 bases, with 18 bases between the two germline ends. Germline V lookup: CDR1 SGHNT, CDR2 YYREEE (reference sequence). CDR3 residues: CASHPPGAVNTGELFF. The CDR3 region has the DNA TGTGCCAGCCACCCCCCAGGGGCGGTCAACACCGGGGAGCTGTTTTTT.

V is TRBV5-4 and J is TRBJ1-1; tentative D call: TRBD1 (6 bases). The CDR3 has 14 residues. Germline CDR1 reads SGHNT; CDR2 reads YYREEE (reference sequence). Trimming removed 4 bases from V and 5 bases from J, with 15 bases in between. The chain's CDR3 is CASSAYRVRTEAFF. In DNA form, the CDR3 reads TGTGCCAGCAGCGCATACAGGGTGCGGACTGAAGCTTTCTTT.

V gene TRBV4-3 combines with J gene TRBJ2-7; 11 bases line up with TRBD2. V trimming: 0 bases; J trimming: 2 bases; junction bases outside the gene matches: 6. The CDR3 spans 17 residues. Germline lookup yields CDR1 LGHNA and CDR2 YSLEER. The CDR3 region is CASSQEITGLAAYEQYF. The CDR3 DNA is TGCGCCAGCAGCCAAGAGATTACGGGACTAGCGGCCTACGAGCAGTACTTC.

The gene calls are TRBV13 and TRBJ1-1; 8 bases map to TRBD1. This CDR3 comprises 13 residues. Germline-derived CDR1 and CDR2 are PRHDT and FYEKMQ (reference sequence). The trim removed 3 bases at V and 6 bases at J, leaving 3 bases unmatched. The CDR3 sequence: CASSFGQGSEAFF. The CDR3 region has the DNA TGTGCCAGCAGCTTTGGACAGGGTTCTGAAGCTTTCTTT.

The chain carries TRBV19 and TRBJ2-3; 15 bases line up with TRBD2. Germline CDR1 is LNHDA and CDR2 is SQIVND (reference sequence). The V segment lost 5 bases and the J segment 7 bases; nucleotides outside the gene matches: 4. This CDR3 contains 15 residues. The CDR3 nucleotides are TGTGCCAGTAGTTGGGGACTAGCGGGAGGTAATACGCAGTATTTT. This encodes CASSWGLAGGNTQYF.

The chain is built from TRBV28 and TRBJ2-1; D call uncertain. The CDR3 spans 14 residues. V lost 7 bases, J lost 3 bases, and 13 bases lay in between. Per the germline V gene, CDR1 is MDHEN and CDR2 is SYDVKM. CDR3 amino acids: CASISRFIYNEQFF. CDR3 nucleotides: TGTGCCAGCATCAGTCGATTCATCTACAATGAGCAGTTCTTC.

A single count supports this clone. The CDR3 sequence: CAGWEGFSYEQYF. The CDR3 bases are TGTGCCGGATGGGAGGGGTTCTCCTACGAGCAGTACTTC. This sequence joins TRBV21-1 and TRBJ2-7; the D segment call TRBD2 is taken from the table without a DNA check. TRBV21-1 is classified as a pseudogene. The CDR3 spans 13 residues.